This T cell receptor beta chain originates from a study of Graves' ophthalmopathy and Graves' hyperthyroidism. General study results and limits: At about 69% sensitivity and 72.22% specificity, the model predicted progression of the ophthalmopathy. Stable hyperthyroidism and ophthalmopathy were told apart by a 13-signature model, which achieved about 88% sensitivity and more than 75% specificity.

Amplification from RNA transcripts yielded the TCR beta CDR3 regions. First-round RT-PCR with HTBI primers preceded a second-round multiplex PCR. TCRdb passed the multiplex PCR reads through MiXCR, listing each CDR3 protein once. The data contain approximately 540,000 distinct CDR3 sequences, about two fifths of them singletons. This clonotype was counted at least ten times. The antigen is undetermined. The CDR3 sequence is 12 residues long. V dropped 4 bases and J dropped 8 bases, with 12 bases sitting between them. Germline CDR1 and CDR2: SGHRS and YFSETQ. Sequencing used peripheral blood or thyroid tissue (not recorded which). The receptor's source is an adult man with Graves' hyperthyroidism. The V and J genes are TRBV5-1 and TRBJ1-2; D unclear. The CDR3 sequence: CASSVSLGGYTF. The CDR3 DNA is TGCGCCAGCAGCGTATCCCTGGGAGGCTACACCTTC.